Below, 3 T cell receptor beta chains from the same sample are listed, as sequenced in a study of cytomegalovirus exposure and HLA in healthy donors. Assay used: immunoSEQ multiplex PCR; TCRdb lists only in-frame clones, some missing. This table has 200,000 or so clones, just over 90% appearing once. Specimen: PBMCs. These receptors all stem from a young woman in good health and CMV-seronegative.

The chain links TRBV5-1 to TRBJ2-7; 7 nucleotides agree with TRBD1. After removal of 2 bases from V and 5 bases from J, the junction contained 7 bases not matched to a gene. The CDR3 is made up of 14 amino acids. Germline CDR1 and CDR2: SGHRS and YFSETQ. CDR3 in amino acids: CASSLKGAVDEQYF. The DNA of the CDR3 is TGCGCCAGCAGCTTAAAGGGGGCGGTTGACGAGCAGTACTTC. The full variable domain, its missing parts supplied by reference TRBV5-1 and TRBJ2-7, is KAGVTQTPRYLIKTRGQQVTLSCSPISGHRSVSWYQQTPGQGLQFLFEYFSETQRNKGNFPGRFSGRQFSNSRSEMNVSTLELGDSALYLCASSLKGAVDEQYFGPGTRLTVT.

The J gene is TRBJ1-5, the V gene TRBV29-1; the match to TRBD1 covers 8 bases. The length of the CDR3 is 15 residues. V was pared by 2 bases and J by 3 bases, with 6 bases of the junction left unmatched. Germline CDR1 SQVTM, CDR2 ANQGSEA. This CDR3 reads CSVELTGATNQPQHF. In DNA, the CDR3 is TGCAGCGTTGAACTGACAGGGGCAACCAATCAGCCCCAGCATTTT.

In DNA, the CDR3 is TGTGCCAGCAGCTTAGCGCCAGGGGAGCAGTTCTTC. This sequence encodes CASSLAPGEQFF. The chain joins TRBV7-9 to TRBJ2-1, with D possibly being TRBD1 (5 bases). CDR3 length equals 12 residues. CDR1 and CDR2 from the germline V gene are SEHNR and FQNEAQ (reference sequence). The germline V and J ends were trimmed by 0 bases and 10 bases, with 7 bases remaining between them.